This passage covers 29 T cell receptor beta chains from one sample sequenced in a study of CD8 T cells in Susac syndrome. An input of about 0.45 to 1 ug of RNA was subjected to reverse transcription using random hexamers. TCRdb reprocessed the immunoSEQ multiplex PCR reads with MiXCR, giving one entry per CDR3 protein. In the table there are just over 150,000 distinct CDR3 sequences, roughly 96% of which are singletons. The specimen sequenced was CD4+ T cells from PBMCs. These receptors all stem from a human donor with Susac syndrome.

This chain connects TRBV12-3 or TRBV12-4 to TRBJ2-3; 10 bases align to TRBD2. CDR3 length equals 15 residues. Unmatched junction bases numbered 4, after V lost 2 bases and J lost 5 bases. Here the CDR3 reads CASSLLSSGGDTQYF. The CDR3 coding sequence is TGTGCCAGCAGTTTACTCTCTAGCGGGGGAGATACGCAGTATTTT.

A single count supports this clonotype. This chain joins TRBV3-1 and TRBJ1-6; D gene unclear. With 6 bases removed from V and 5 bases from J, the gap between germline ends came to 8 bases. Germline values: CDR1 LGHDT, CDR2 YNNKEL (reference sequence). This CDR3 has 13 amino acids. This chain's CDR3 is CASRQVDNSPLHF. In DNA form, the CDR3 reads TGTGCCAGCAGGCAGGTGGATAATTCACCCCTCCACTTT.

The V and J genes are TRBV7-9 and TRBJ2-1, with D perhaps matching TRBD2 (6 bases). CDR3 length: 13 amino acids. The ends were cut back, 5 bases at V and 9 bases at J, with 14 bases in the middle. The germline CDR1 and CDR2 sequences are SEHNR and FQNEAQ (reference sequence). CDR3 protein: CASSRRGTSEQFF. DNA of the CDR3: TGTGCCAGCAGCCGACGGGGGACGTCTGAGCAGTTCTTC.

This chain connects TRBV6-2 or TRBV6-3 to TRBJ1-1, with TRBD1 identical over 7 bases. From germline, CDR1 is MNHEY and CDR2 SVGEGT. Unmatched junction bases numbered 14, after V lost 7 bases and J lost 6 bases. The CDR3 is 15 amino acids. DNA of the CDR3: TGTGCCAGCATAAGGGACCCGACAGGGAGTGCTGAAGCTTTCTTT. Translation: CASIRDPTGSAEAFF.

J is TRBJ2-7 and V is TRBV11-3; D may be TRBD1 or TRBD2 (7 bases each). V was cut by 5 bases and J by 7 bases, with 12 bases left in between. From germline, CDR1 is SGHNT and CDR2 YENEEA. The CDR3 loop spans 12 amino acids. CDR3 residues: CASSQGEGEQYF. CDR3 coding DNA: TGTGCCAGCAGCCAGGGGGAGGGTGAGCAGTACTTC.

The chain employs TRBV6-2 or TRBV6-3 and TRBJ1-2; D gene uncertain. Germline loops: CDR1 MNHEY, CDR2 SVGEGT. The CDR3 length is 13 residues. V lost 2 bases, J lost 2 bases, and 6 bases lay in between. The CDR3 region has the DNA TGTGCCAGCAGTTACGCGGACAACTATGGCTACACCTTC. Its protein product is CASSYADNYGYTF.

The chain is built from TRBV5-6 and TRBJ2-5, with D perhaps being TRBD1 or TRBD2 (5 bases each). Germline CDR1 and CDR2: SGHDT and YYEEEE. Deletions cut 1 base from V and 1 base from J, with 8 bases between. The CDR3 is made up of 14 amino acids. As DNA, the CDR3 is TGTGCCAGCAGCTTGCGGGACCTCCAAGAGACCCAGTACTTC. This translates into CASSLRDLQETQYF.

The genes are TRBV12-3 or TRBV12-4 and TRBJ1-5; unclear D gene. CDR3 size: 13 residues. The V end lost 5 bases, the J end lost 3 bases, and 8 bases lay between the germline ends. The CDR3 here is CASSAGFNQPQHF. CDR3 coding DNA: TGTGCCAGCAGTGCGGGGTTCAATCAGCCCCAGCATTTT.

The chain employs TRBV18 and TRBJ1-6; 9 bases fit TRBD1. V was pared by 3 bases and J by 0 bases, with 15 bases of the junction left unmatched. The germline gives CDR1 KGHSH, CDR2 LQKENI. The CDR3 totals 21 residues. CDR3 DNA: TGTGCCAGCTCACCTTTTGGCCCGGGACAGGGTGGAAGCTCCTATAATTCACCCCTCCACTTT. Protein product: CASSPFGPGQGGSSYNSPLHF.

The sample holds one count of this clonotype. The CDR3 coding sequence is TGTGCCAGCAGCCCCCTTTTTCCTGAGCAGTTCTTC. Translating it yields CASSPLFPEQFF. This chain links TRBV3-1 with TRBJ2-1; D is unresolved. Trimming stripped 4 bases from V and 9 bases from J, with 10 bases between. Per germline, CDR1 LGHDT and CDR2 YNNKEL (reference sequence). This CDR3 spans 12 amino acids.

The chain has TRBV29-1 and TRBJ2-3; TRBD2 matches at 7 bases. Germline V gives CDR1 SQVTM, CDR2 ANQGSEA. This CDR3 has 12 amino acids. V lost 6 bases and J lost 3; bases outside the gene matches: 3. This chain's CDR3 is CSVGEGTDTQYF. CDR3 DNA sequence: TGCAGCGTCGGGGAGGGAACAGATACGCAGTATTTT.

This rearrangement joins TRBV3-1 to TRBJ2-5; no firm D call. Trimming took 0 bases from V and 5 from J, leaving 10 bases between them. CDR1 is LGHDT, CDR2 YNNKEL, per germline (reference sequence). CDR3 length: 14 residues. This CDR3 reads CASSQDPGRETQYF. As DNA, the CDR3 is TGTGCCAGCAGCCAAGATCCAGGACGGGAGACCCAGTACTTC.

V usage is TRBV7-2 and J usage is TRBJ2-1; 13 positions match TRBD2. Trimming at V came to 5 bases and at J to 6 bases, leaving 4 bases not matched to a gene. The CDR3 length is 15 residues. From germline, CDR1 is SGHTA and CDR2 FQGNSA. The CDR3 DNA is TGTGCCAGCAGCAAACGGACTAGCGGGAGCAATGAGCAGTTCTTC. Its protein is CASSKRTSGSNEQFF.

This chain connects TRBV28 to TRBJ2-4; 8 nucleotides align to TRBD1. This CDR3 spans 13 amino acids. Germline lookup yields CDR1 MDHEN and CDR2 SYDVKM. V lost 4 bases, J lost 8 bases, and 4 bases stayed unmatched. In DNA form, the CDR3 reads TGTGCCAGCAGTTCAGGGGGCGAAGACATTCAGTACTTC. Protein product: CASSSGGEDIQYF. The full variable domain, rest sourced from reference TRBV28 and TRBJ2-4, is DVKVTQSSRYLVKRTGEKVFLECVQDMDHENMFWYRQDPGLGLRLIYFSYDVKMKEKGDIPEGYSVSREKKERFSLILESASTNQTSMYLCASSSGGEDIQYFGAGTRLSVL.

The chain employs TRBV5-6 and TRBJ2-2; the D gene is possibly TRBD1 (6 bases). CDR1 is SGHDT and CDR2 is YYEEEE in the germline V gene. This CDR3 region has 13 residues. The V gene lost 1 base and the J gene lost 6 bases, with 7 bases spanning the gap. CDR3 coding DNA: TGTGCCAGCAGCTTGACAGGGCCCGGGGAGCTGTTTTTT. Its translation is CASSLTGPGELFF. Variable domain in full (rest from reference TRBV5-6 and TRBJ2-2): DAGVTQSPTHLIKTRGQQVTLRCSPKSGHDTVSWYQQALGQGPQFIFQYYEEEERQRGNFPDRFSGHQFPNYSSELNVNALLLGDSALYLCASSLTGPGELFFGEGSRLTVL.

V is TRBV14 and J is TRBJ2-3, with 9 positions matching TRBD1. V was pared by 6 bases and J by 3 bases, with 4 bases of the junction left unmatched. In germline, CDR1 is SGHDN, CDR2 FVKESK. The CDR3 covers 14 residues. This CDR3 is CASRQQGATDTQYF. The CDR3 nucleotides read TGTGCCAGCAGACAACAGGGGGCTACAGATACGCAGTATTTT.

The chain recombines TRBV9 with TRBJ2-5, with D possibly being TRBD1 or TRBD2 (5 bases each). The length of the CDR3 is 14 residues. Germline lookup yields CDR1 SGDLS and CDR2 YYNGEE. V was pared by 3 bases and J by 0 bases, with 9 bases between. CDR3 sequence (DNA): TGTGCCAGCAGCGCGGGACCGAACCAAGAGACCCAGTACTTC. It specifies CASSAGPNQETQYF.

The V and J genes are TRBV29-1 and TRBJ2-7; D is unresolved. The CDR3 is 11 amino acids. Trimming took off 4 bases at V and 2 bases at J, with 6 bases between the two ends. CDR1 and CDR2 from the germline V gene are SQVTM and ANQGSEA. CDR3 in DNA: TGCAGCGTTGCAGTTACCTACGAGCAGTACTTC. This encodes CSVAVTYEQYF.

This clonotype has a single count. The chain combines TRBV29-1 with TRBJ1-2; possible D gene TRBD1, 6 bases. CDR1 is SQVTM and CDR2 is ANQGSEA in the germline V gene. V dropped 6 bases and J dropped 8 bases, with 13 bases sitting between them. This CDR3 has 11 amino acids. CDR3 region: CSVGGTRGYTF. CDR3 DNA sequence: TGCAGCGTAGGGGGTACGAGGGGCTACACCTTC.

V gene TRBV13 combines with J gene TRBJ2-1, with D unresolved. The V gene lost 5 bases and the J gene lost 7 bases, with 12 bases spanning the gap. Per the germline V gene, CDR1 is PRHDT and CDR2 is FYEKMQ (reference sequence). CDR3 length: 13 amino acids. The CDR3 here is CASSPPAQNEQFF. The DNA for the CDR3 is TGTGCCAGCAGCCCCCCAGCTCAGAATGAGCAGTTCTTC.

The chain couples TRBV29-1 to TRBJ2-2, with D perhaps matching TRBD1 (6 bases). CDR3 length: 13 residues. Germline V gene data show CDR1 as SQVTM and CDR2 as ANQGSEA. The ends were cut back, 2 bases at V and 9 bases at J, with 13 bases in the middle. The CDR3 DNA reads TGCAGCGTTGAACGACAGGTCGGAAGGGAGCTGTTTTTT. Its translation is CSVERQVGRELFF.

V and J are TRBV2 and TRBJ2-5, with D possibly called TRBD1 or TRBD2 (6 bases each). V shed 5 bases and J shed 2 bases, with 15 bases lying between them. Germline CDR1 reads SNHLY; CDR2 reads FYNNEI. The CDR3 has 15 amino acids. In DNA form, the CDR3 reads TGTGCCAGCAGTCCCGTGAGGGGGGAACAAGAGACCCAGTACTTC. This encodes CASSPVRGEQETQYF.

V is TRBV5-4 and J is TRBJ2-2; 11 nucleotides agree with TRBD2. The CDR3 has 16 residues. The V gene end was trimmed by 3 bases and the J gene end by 2 bases; junction bases not matched to a gene: 3. Per germline, CDR1 SGHNT and CDR2 YYREEE (reference sequence). The CDR3 nucleotides are TGTGCCAGCAGCTCGGGACTAGCGGCAAACACCGGGGAGCTGTTTTTT. Translated, it gives CASSSGLAANTGELFF.

Written as DNA, the CDR3 is TGTGCCAGCAGCCCCTTCAGGGATGAGCAGTTCTTC. Translated, it gives CASSPFRDEQFF. This chain links TRBV3-1 with TRBJ2-1; tentative D call: TRBD1 (5 bases). Germline CDR1 is LGHDT and CDR2 is YNNKEL (reference sequence). V was trimmed by 4 bases and J by 8 bases, leaving 9 bases between them. The CDR3 totals 12 residues.

The chain joins TRBV6-2 or TRBV6-3 to TRBJ1-2; maybe TRBD1 (6 bases). The CDR3 totals 12 residues. CDR1 is MNHEY and CDR2 is SVGEGT in the germline V gene. The germline V and J ends were trimmed by 6 bases and 6 bases, with 11 bases remaining between them. The CDR3 nucleotides read TGTGCCAGCAGCGATTACAGGGATGGCTACACCTTC. This sequence encodes CASSDYRDGYTF.

This chain links TRBV6-1 with TRBJ1-3; D is unresolved. This CDR3 contains 17 residues. Deletions cut 5 bases from V and 4 bases from J, with 21 bases between. In germline, CDR1 is MNHNS, CDR2 SASEGT. The CDR3 sequence is CASSKTGPLPGGNTIYF. CDR3 DNA sequence: TGTGCCAGCAGTAAAACCGGGCCCTTACCCGGGGGAAACACCATATATTTT.

The chain uses TRBV25-1 and TRBJ2-7; TRBD1 matches at 7 bases. The CDR3 contains 17 residues. Unmatched junction bases numbered 11, after V lost 2 bases and J lost 1 base. Germline CDR1 is MGHDK and CDR2 is SYGVNS. The CDR3 nucleotides read TGTGCCAGCAGTGAAAAGGGGGAGAGGGGACAGTCCTACGAGCAGTACTTC. As protein: CASSEKGERGQSYEQYF.

V is TRBV14 and J is TRBJ2-1, with D tentatively TRBD2 (5 bases). CDR3 size: 12 residues. The germline V gene has CDR1 SGHDN and CDR2 FVKESK. V lost 1 base and J lost 12, with 10 bases in between. The DNA of the CDR3 is TGTGCCAGCAGCCAAGTAGGAGGCGGGCAGTTCTTC. Residues: CASSQVGGGQFF.

This sequence joins TRBV9 and TRBJ2-5; 8 nucleotides match TRBD2. CDR3 length equals 16 residues. J lost 2 bases, V lost 0 bases, and 6 bases had no gene match. From germline, CDR1 is SGDLS and CDR2 YYNGEE. CDR3 region: CASSVGGGGPQETQYF. DNA of the CDR3: TGTGCCAGCAGCGTAGGTGGCGGGGGGCCGCAAGAGACCCAGTACTTC.